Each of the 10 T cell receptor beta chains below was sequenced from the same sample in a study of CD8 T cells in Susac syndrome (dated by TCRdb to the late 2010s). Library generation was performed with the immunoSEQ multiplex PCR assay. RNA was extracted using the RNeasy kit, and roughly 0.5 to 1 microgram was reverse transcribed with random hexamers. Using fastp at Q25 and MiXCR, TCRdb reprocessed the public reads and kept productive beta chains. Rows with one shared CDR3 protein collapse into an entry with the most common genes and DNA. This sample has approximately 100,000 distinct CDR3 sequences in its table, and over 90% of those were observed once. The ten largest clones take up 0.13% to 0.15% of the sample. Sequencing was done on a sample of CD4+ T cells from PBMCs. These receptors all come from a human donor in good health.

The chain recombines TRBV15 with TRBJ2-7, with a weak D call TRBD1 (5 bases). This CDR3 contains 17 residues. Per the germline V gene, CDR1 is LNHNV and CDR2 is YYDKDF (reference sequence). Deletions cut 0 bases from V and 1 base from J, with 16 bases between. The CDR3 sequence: CATSRDIRAEGSYEQYF. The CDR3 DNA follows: TGTGCCACCAGCAGAGATATCAGGGCCGAAGGATCCTACGAGCAGTACTTC.

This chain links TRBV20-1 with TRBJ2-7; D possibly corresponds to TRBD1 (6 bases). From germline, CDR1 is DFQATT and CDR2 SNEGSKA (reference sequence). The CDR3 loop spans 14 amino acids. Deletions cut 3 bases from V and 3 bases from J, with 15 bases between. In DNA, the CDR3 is TGCAGTGCTAGTGGGCAGGGGCTCATCTACGAGCAGTACTTC. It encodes CSASGQGLIYEQYF.

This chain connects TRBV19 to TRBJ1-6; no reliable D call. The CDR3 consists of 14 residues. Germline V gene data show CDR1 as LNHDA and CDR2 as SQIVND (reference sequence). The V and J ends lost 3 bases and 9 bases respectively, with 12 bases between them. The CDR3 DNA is TGTGCCAGTAGTATCACGGGATCGCGTTCACCCCTCCACTTT. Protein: CASSITGSRSPLHF.

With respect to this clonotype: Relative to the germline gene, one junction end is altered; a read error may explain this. DNA for the CDR3: TGTGCCAGCAGCCCAGCACCCGGGACAGGGGTCTTCTTC. Translated, it gives CASSPAPGTGVFF. This chain links TRBV11-3 with TRBJ2-7; 10 bases fit TRBD1. This CDR3 comprises 13 residues. The germline V gene has CDR1 SGHNT and CDR2 YENEEA.

The CDR3 DNA is TGTGCCAGTAGTATTATGTGGGACCATCCCCCAGACACCTTC. Its translation: CASSIMWDHPPDTF. The V and J genes are TRBV19 and TRBJ1-2; tentative D call: TRBD1 (5 bases). The germline V gene encodes CDR1 LNHDA and CDR2 SQIVND (reference sequence). The CDR3 extends over 14 amino acids. Trimming cost V 3 bases and J 12 bases, with 20 bases left between them.

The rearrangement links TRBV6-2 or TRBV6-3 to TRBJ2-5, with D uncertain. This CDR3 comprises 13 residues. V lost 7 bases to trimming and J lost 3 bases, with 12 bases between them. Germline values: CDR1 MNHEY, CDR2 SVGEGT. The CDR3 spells CASIPRKEETQYF. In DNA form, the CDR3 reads TGTGCCAGCATCCCCAGGAAGGAAGAGACCCAGTACTTC.

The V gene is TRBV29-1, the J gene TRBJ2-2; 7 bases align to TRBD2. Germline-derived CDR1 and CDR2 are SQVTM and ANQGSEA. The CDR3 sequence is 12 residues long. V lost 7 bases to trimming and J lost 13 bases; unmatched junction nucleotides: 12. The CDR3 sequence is CSAIRAERGLFF. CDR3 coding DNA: TGCAGCGCGATCAGAGCCGAGCGGGGGCTGTTTTTT.

The CDR3 DNA reads TGCAGTGCTAGAAGTGCTGGGAATGAGCAGTTCTTC. Translation: CSARSAGNEQFF. The chain employs TRBV20-1 and TRBJ2-1; D is unresolved. Per germline, CDR1 DFQATT and CDR2 SNEGSKA (reference sequence). The CDR3 has 12 amino acids. Trimming removed 2 bases at V and 7 bases at J, with 9 bases between.

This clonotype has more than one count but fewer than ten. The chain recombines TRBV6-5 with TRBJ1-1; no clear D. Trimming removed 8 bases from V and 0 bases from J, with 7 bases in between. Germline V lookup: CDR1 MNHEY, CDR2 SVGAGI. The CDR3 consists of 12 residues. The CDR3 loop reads CASAALNTEAFF. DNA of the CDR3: TGTGCCAGCGCCGCTCTGAACACTGAAGCTTTCTTT.

The CDR3, as DNA: TGCGCCAGCAGCTTGAGGGGTGGACAGCGACGGGTATTATACAATGAGCAGTTCTTC. Its protein product is CASSLRGGQRRVLYNEQFF. The V call is TRBV5-1, the J call TRBJ2-1; D may be TRBD1 (6 bases). V was shortened by 1 base and J by 4 bases, with 24 bases between the two germline ends. CDR1 SGHRS and CDR2 YFSETQ come from the germline V gene. The CDR3 covers 19 residues.